The next 17 T cell receptor beta chains were all read from a single sample in a study of T cells in Graves' hyperthyroidism and ophthalmopathy. TCR beta CDR3 regions were amplified from RNA. HTBI primers were employed in a first-round RT-PCR of the TCR CDR3. One entry per CDR3 protein results from TCRdb running MiXCR on the multiplex PCR reads. The repertoire has hundreds of thousands of distinct CDR3 sequences, around 13% of them found once; the top ten carry under 7%. The sequenced sample was blood. The receptors come from a woman aged 25 to 39 with Graves' hyperthyroidism that later progressed to Graves' ophthalmopathy.

Ten or more counts support this clonotype. This sequence joins TRBV12-3 or TRBV12-4 and TRBJ2-7, with D unresolved. Trimming removed 0 bases at V and 5 bases at J, with 11 bases between. The CDR3 runs 14 residues. Here the CDR3 reads CASSLAGPRNEQYF. CDR3 coding DNA: TGTGCCAGCAGTTTAGCGGGTCCTAGGAACGAGCAGTACTTC.

This clonotype was observed at least ten times. The chain combines TRBV24-1 with TRBJ2-5; 12 bases align to TRBD1. The CDR3 covers 16 residues. Trimming at V came to 4 bases and at J to 4 bases, leaving 6 bases not matched to a gene. In germline, CDR1 is KGHDR, CDR2 SFDVKD. The CDR3 DNA is TGTGCCACCAGTGAACCGGGACAGGGGGCAGGAGAGACCCAGTACTTC. It codes for CATSEPGQGAGETQYF.

Comments on this clonotype: At one end, the junction sequence differs from germline, possibly due to a read error. The chain carries TRBV18 and TRBJ1-4; D is uncertain. Germline V gene lookup returns CDR1 KGHSH and CDR2 LQKENI. CDR3 length: 15 residues. CDR3 sequence reads: CASTPPGPSSEKLFF. CDR3 coding DNA: TGTGCCAGCACACCCCCCGGTCCCAGTTCAGAAAAACTGTTTTTT.

This clonotype was recorded at least ten times. J is TRBJ2-3 and V is TRBV11-1; tentatively, D is TRBD1 (5 bases). The V gene lost 1 base and the J gene lost 3 bases, with 11 bases spanning the gap. Germline values: CDR1 SGHAT, CDR2 FQDESV (reference sequence). This CDR3 spans 15 amino acids. The CDR3 DNA sequence: TGTGCCAGCAGCTTAGACTCAGGGTGGACAGATACGCAGTATTTT. Amino acid sequence: CASSLDSGWTDTQYF.

The chain is built from TRBV7-9 and TRBJ2-3; D is unclear. V lost 2 bases, J lost 6 bases, and 6 bases lay in between. CDR1 and CDR2 from the germline V gene are SEHNR and FQNEAQ (reference sequence). This CDR3 has 12 residues. CDR3 in amino acids: CASSLWGDTQYF. The DNA of the CDR3 is TGTGCCAGCAGCTTATGGGGTGATACGCAGTATTTT. Looking up the rest from reference TRBV7-9 and TRBJ2-3 gives the full variable domain: DTGVSQNPRHKITKRGQNVTFRCDPISEHNRLYWYRQTLGQGPEFLTYFQNEAQLEKSRLLSDRFSAERPKGSFSTLEIQRTEQGDSAMYLCASSLWGDTQYFGPGTRLTVL.

This clonotype occurred many times. The chain links TRBV5-8 to TRBJ2-5, with D possibly matching TRBD1 (6 bases). Trimming took off 3 bases at V and 5 bases at J, with 11 bases between the two ends. The CDR3 sequence is 13 residues long. Germline CDR1 SGHTS, CDR2 YDEGEE. CDR3 loop: CASSSQGLETQYF. As DNA, the CDR3 is TGTGCCAGCAGCTCTCAGGGGCTGGAGACCCAGTACTTC.

This clonotype was counted at least ten times. V gene TRBV27 combines with J gene TRBJ2-1, with 12 bases fitting TRBD2. Trimming removed 5 bases from V and 5 bases from J; junction bases left unmatched: 4. Germline CDR1 and CDR2: MNHEY and SMNVEV (reference sequence). The CDR3 spans 15 residues. In nucleotides, the CDR3 is TGTGCCAGCAGTCCTCTAGCGGGAGGGCACAATGAGCAGTTCTTC. Its translation: CASSPLAGGHNEQFF.

In its sample, this clonotype was seen many times. The rearrangement joins TRBV27 to TRBJ2-7; 7 nucleotides line up with TRBD1. V dropped 6 bases and J dropped 6; count of bases not matched to a gene: 8. The CDR3 contains 13 residues. Germline assignment: CDR1 MNHEY and CDR2 SMNVEV (reference sequence). CDR3 sequence (DNA): TGTGCCAGCAGGGAAAGGGGGCGCCTCGAGCAGTACTTC. Amino acid sequence: CASRERGRLEQYF.

This clonotype was seen ten or more times. The chain uses TRBV7-2 and TRBJ2-5; TRBD2 agrees at 8 bases. The CDR3 has 14 residues. CDR1 and CDR2 from the germline V gene are SGHTA and FQGNSA. The trim removed 1 base at V and 5 bases at J, leaving 3 bases unmatched. The CDR3 sequence is CASSLGGGGETQYF. For the CDR3, the DNA is TGTGCCAGCAGCTTAGGTGGCGGGGGGGAGACCCAGTACTTC.

This clonotype was picked up many times. This rearrangement joins TRBV24-1 to TRBJ2-5; TRBD2 is a possible D gene (5 bases). Trimming took off 9 bases at V and 2 bases at J, with 12 bases between the two ends. There are 13 residues in the CDR3. From germline, CDR1 is KGHDR and CDR2 SFDVKD. CDR3 nucleotide sequence: TGTGCCACCGGGAGCGAGTTTCAAGAGACCCAGTACTTC. It encodes CATGSEFQETQYF.

In this sample, this clonotype turned up many times. The chain uses TRBV5-1 and TRBJ2-7; a possible D gene is TRBD1 (5 bases). In germline, CDR1 is SGHRS, CDR2 YFSETQ. Between the trimmed V and J ends, which lost 0 bases and 3 bases, there was a span of 10 bases. The CDR3 contains 14 residues. The CDR3 region has the DNA TGCGCCAGCAGCTTGGGGACATTAAACTACGAGCAGTACTTC. Amino acid sequence: CASSLGTLNYEQYF. The variable domain in full, with the rest retrieved from reference TRBV5-1 and TRBJ2-7, is KAGVTQTPRYLIKTRGQQVTLSCSPISGHRSVSWYQQTPGQGLQFLFEYFSETQRNKGNFPGRFSGRQFSNSRSEMNVSTLELGDSALYLCASSLGTLNYEQYFGPGTRLTVT.

This clonotype was seen ten or more times. The V gene is TRBV11-1, the J gene TRBJ2-1, with TRBD2 matching 10 bases. Germline-derived CDR1 and CDR2 are SGHAT and FQDESV (reference sequence). The V and J ends lost 1 base and 8 bases, in that order; junction bases with no gene match: 5. The CDR3 extends over 15 amino acids. CDR3 in DNA: TGTGCCAGCAGCTTAGAAGCGGGAGGGCCCCATGAGCAGTTCTTC. Residues: CASSLEAGGPHEQFF.

This clonotype has a count of ten or more. The chain joins TRBV5-1 to TRBJ2-5; D not certain. Trimming cost V 0 bases and J 1 base, with 10 bases left between them. The CDR3 sequence is 15 residues long. CDR1 and CDR2 from the germline V gene are SGHRS and YFSETQ. The CDR3 DNA follows: TGCGCCAGCAGCTTGGATACGCACACCCAAGAGACCCAGTACTTC. Its protein is CASSLDTHTQETQYF.

This clonotype was picked up many times. This chain uses TRBV28 with TRBJ1-6, with D unresolved. Trimming left V 7 bases short and J 0 bases short, with 25 bases between. Germline V gene data show CDR1 as MDHEN and CDR2 as SYDVKM. The CDR3 is 20 residues long. The CDR3 DNA sequence: TGTGCCAGCAACAGTTTATTGAGGTGCGGAATGAGCTCCTATAATTCACCCCTCCACTTT. Translating gives CASNSLLRCGMSSYNSPLHF.

With respect to this clonotype: A much more abundant neighbour one base away suggests this may be a read error. CDR3 sequence reads: CASSSTAASGANVLTF. CDR3 in DNA: TGTGCCAGCAGCTCGACAGCTGCCTCTGGGGCCAACGTCCTGACTTTC. The chain couples TRBV9 to TRBJ2-6; maybe TRBD1 (5 bases). V gave up 4 bases and J gave up 0 bases, with 11 bases separating them. This CDR3 contains 16 residues. Germline V CDR1 and CDR2: SGDLS, YYNGEE.

CDR3 coding DNA: TGTGCCAGCAGTGAACCGGGGGGACTATACAATGAGCAGTTCTTC. Translating it yields CASSEPGGLYNEQFF. The chain carries TRBV25-1 and TRBJ2-1, with TRBD2 matching 7 bases. The CDR3 is 15 amino acids. Germline CDR1 reads MGHDK; CDR2 reads SYGVNS. Germline trimming cut 2 bases from V and 4 bases from J; bases unmatched to any gene: 5. Full variable domain (outside the CDR3, taken from reference TRBV25-1 and TRBJ2-1): EADIYQTPRYLVIGTGKKITLECSQTMGHDKMYWYQQDPGMELHLIHYSYGVNSTEKGDLSSESTVSRIRTEHFPLTLESARPSHTSQYLCASSEPGGLYNEQFFGPGTRLTVL.

This clonotype was seen only a few times. The chain links TRBV5-4 to TRBJ2-5; tentatively, D is TRBD2 (6 bases). CDR1 is SGHNT and CDR2 is YYREEE in the germline V gene (reference sequence). The V end lost 2 bases, the J end lost 5 bases, and 13 bases lay between the germline ends. This CDR3 region has 14 residues. The CDR3 region has the DNA TGTGCCAGCAGCTTCGGAGGGTTGGGGGAGACCCAGTACTTC. It codes for CASSFGGLGETQYF.